This TCR beta chain is from a study of CD8+ T cells in alopecia areata. Study-level points and caveats: Affected scalp, especially in alopecia totalis/universalis, had a higher clonality than normal scalp did. Amid tofacitinib therapy, many expanded lesional clones stayed present in scalp and blood. With one nonresponder, baseline CD8+ expansion's link to response remains uncertain.

CDR3 length equals 14 residues. CDR1 is SQVTM, CDR2 ANQGSEA, per germline. The V and J ends lost 6 bases and 1 base respectively, with 15 bases between them. Treatment denoted: oral pan-JAK inhibitor, 5-10 mg twice daily. cDNA serving as the sequencing template came from extracted, reverse transcribed RNA. Clones were read by immunoSEQ multiplex PCR, and TCRdb kept only the in-frame ones, dropping some. The sample yields about 190,000 clones, 45% to 65% seen once. In this sample, this clone turned up a few times. Its specificity is not known. The rearrangement joins TRBV29-1 to TRBJ2-5; tentative D call: TRBD1 (6 bases). The receptor was derived from a human donor with alopecia areata. The sequencing used CD4+ T cells sorted from blood, collected at week 4, from a patient treated with tofacitinib. This chain's CDR3 is CSVLGTTFQETQYF. CDR3 coding DNA: TGCAGCGTCCTAGGGACAACTTTCCAAGAGACCCAGTACTTC.